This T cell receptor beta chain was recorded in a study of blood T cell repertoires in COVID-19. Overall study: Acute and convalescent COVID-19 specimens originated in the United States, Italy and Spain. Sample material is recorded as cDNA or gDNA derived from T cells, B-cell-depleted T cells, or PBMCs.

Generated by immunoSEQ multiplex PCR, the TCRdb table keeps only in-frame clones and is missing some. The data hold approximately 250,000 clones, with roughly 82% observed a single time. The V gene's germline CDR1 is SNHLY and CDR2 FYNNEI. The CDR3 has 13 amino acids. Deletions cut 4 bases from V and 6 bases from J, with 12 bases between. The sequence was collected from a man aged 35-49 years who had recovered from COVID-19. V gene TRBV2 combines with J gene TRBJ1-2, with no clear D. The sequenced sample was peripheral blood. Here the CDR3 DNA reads TGTGCCAGCAGTGGTTTCCTAGTCGATGGCTACACCTTC. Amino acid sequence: CASSGFLVDGYTF.